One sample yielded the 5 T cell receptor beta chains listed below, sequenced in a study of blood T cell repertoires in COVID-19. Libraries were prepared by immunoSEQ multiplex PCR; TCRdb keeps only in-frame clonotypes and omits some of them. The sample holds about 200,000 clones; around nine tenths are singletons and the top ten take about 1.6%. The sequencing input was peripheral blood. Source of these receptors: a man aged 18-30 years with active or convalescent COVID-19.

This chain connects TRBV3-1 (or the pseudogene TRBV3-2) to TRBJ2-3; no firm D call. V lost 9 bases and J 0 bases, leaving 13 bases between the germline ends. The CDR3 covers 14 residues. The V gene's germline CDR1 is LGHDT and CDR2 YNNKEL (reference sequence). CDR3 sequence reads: CASLDSASTDTQYF. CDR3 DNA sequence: TGTGCCAGTCTCGACTCCGCTAGCACAGATACGCAGTATTTT.

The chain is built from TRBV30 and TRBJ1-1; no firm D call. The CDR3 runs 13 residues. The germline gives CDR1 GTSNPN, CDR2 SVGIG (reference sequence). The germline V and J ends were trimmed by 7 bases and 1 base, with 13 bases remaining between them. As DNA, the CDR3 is TGTGCCTCCATGAGGCACGGGAACACTGAAGCTTTCTTT. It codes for CASMRHGNTEAFF.

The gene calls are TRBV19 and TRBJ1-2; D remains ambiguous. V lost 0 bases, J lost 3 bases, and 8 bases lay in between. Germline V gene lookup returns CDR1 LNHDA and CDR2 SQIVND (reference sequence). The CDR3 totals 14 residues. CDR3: CASSIDTRDYGYTF. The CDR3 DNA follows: TGTGCCAGTAGTATAGATACTAGGGACTATGGCTACACCTTC.

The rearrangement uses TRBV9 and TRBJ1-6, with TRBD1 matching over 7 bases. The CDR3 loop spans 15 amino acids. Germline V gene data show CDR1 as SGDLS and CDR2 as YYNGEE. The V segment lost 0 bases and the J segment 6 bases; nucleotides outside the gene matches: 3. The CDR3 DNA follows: TGTGCCAGCAGCGTAGGGGGGGACAGTAATTCACCCCTCCACTTT. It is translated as CASSVGGDSNSPLHF.

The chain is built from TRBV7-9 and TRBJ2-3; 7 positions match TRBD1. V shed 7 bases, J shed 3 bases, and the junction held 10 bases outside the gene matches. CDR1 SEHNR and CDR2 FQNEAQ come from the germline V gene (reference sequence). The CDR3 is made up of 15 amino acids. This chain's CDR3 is CASTIPGQRTDTQYF. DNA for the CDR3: TGTGCCAGCACCATTCCGGGACAGAGGACAGATACGCAGTATTTT.